The present T cell receptor (beta chain) was sequenced within a study of T cells in Graves' hyperthyroidism and ophthalmopathy. Overall study: Sampling of peripheral blood happened at initial diagnosis, prior to any treatment. Study results and caveats: Most thyroid clonotypes that were expanded above 0.001 also turned up in blood.

The investigators amplified TCR beta CDR3 regions from RNA transcripts. RT-PCR in the first round (using the HTBI primer set) targeted the TCR CDR3. One entry per CDR3 protein, called by TCRdb with MiXCR from the multiplex PCR reads. The sample has roughly 630,000 distinct CDR3 sequences, approximately 15% seen once; the top ten hold approximately 7%. Disease duration under 2 months; hyperthyroidism patients were aged 18 to 65. From 10 ml of fresh peripheral blood, PBMCs were isolated. To note about this clonotype: No antigen is known for it.

V was pared by 4 bases and J by 7 bases, with 22 bases between. CDR3 length equals 16 residues. The germline V gene has CDR1 LNHDA and CDR2 SQIVND (reference sequence). The TCR was taken from a woman in her thirties with Graves' hyperthyroidism. The rearrangement uses TRBV19 and TRBJ1-2; a possible D gene is TRBD1 (5 bases). Specimen: blood. The CDR3, as DNA: TGTGCCAGTAGTACCCACCAGGGCCCCTGGTCTAGTGGCTACACCTTC. It yields the protein CASSTHQGPWSSGYTF.